This T cell receptor (beta chain) was retrieved from a study of Ad26.COV2.S vaccination and SARS-CoV-2 variants. Study-wide points: Comparable non-spike TCR breadth was observed in vaccine and placebo recipients. Higher spike-specific TCR breadth was found in vaccine recipients than in placebo recipients.

Comment on this clone: The target antigen is unknown.

This sample's treatment: about 20 received Ad26.COV2.S at low or high dose, single or two shots; 5 received placebo; per-sample allocation not given. Specimens were obtained on day 63 following the first vaccine or placebo injection. Trimming cost V 5 bases and J 6 bases; bases outside gene matches: 4. The CDR3 covers 14 residues. The germline V gene has CDR1 LNHDA and CDR2 SQIVND (reference sequence). This table comes from immunoSEQ multiplex PCR, and its TCRdb copy is limited to in-frame clones, with some not included. The sample shows roughly 380,000 clones, about 88% of them seen only once. Sequenced material: peripheral blood, taken in a trial of Ad26.COV2.S vaccine versus placebo. The source is a person between 18 and 59 years old who received the Ad26.COV2.S COVID-19 vaccine or a placebo. The chain carries TRBV19 and TRBJ2-2, with 9 bases that match TRBD2. The CDR3 protein is CASSPSGASGELFF. The CDR3 nucleotides read TGTGCCAGTAGTCCTAGCGGGGCGTCCGGGGAGCTGTTTTTT.